This T cell receptor beta chain came from a study of cytomegalovirus exposure and HLA in healthy donors. Study-wide results and limits: When a later analysis compared HLA-associated TCR beta chains with equally common others, the HLA-associated chains turned out to be more clonally expanded and to have lower generation probabilities. Reportedly, cytomegalovirus status was diagnosed with high sensitivity and specificity.

The PCR contained 60 Vbeta and 13 Jbeta primers. Sequencing was performed with immunoSEQ multiplex PCR; in TCRdb, only in-frame clones are kept and a portion is missing. The table includes about 86,000 clones, around 75% detected once. V was pared by 5 bases and J by 4 bases, with 11 bases between. From germline, CDR1 is SGHTA and CDR2 FQGNSA. The CDR3 runs to 13 residues. Notes on this clone: Antigen specificity is unknown.

Healthy individuals who donated bone marrow served as the donors. Donors showed nominal health when sampled, although they likely had unrecorded immune exposures. The receptor's source is a middle-aged woman in good health and CMV-seropositive. Source material: PBMCs. This chain uses TRBV7-2 with TRBJ1-2, with a tentative D call TRBD1 (6 bases). CDR3 residues: CASSQDRSYGYTF. The CDR3 DNA sequence: TGTGCCAGCAGCCAAGACAGGTCCTATGGCTACACCTTC. The whole variable domain, filled in from reference TRBV7-2 and TRBJ1-2, reads GAGVSQSPSNKVTEKGKDVELRCDPISGHTALYWYRQSLGQGLEFLIYFQGNSAPDKSGLPSDRFSAERTGGSVSTLTIQRTQQEDSAVYLCASSQDRSYGYTFGSGTRLTVV.